Below, one T cell receptor (beta chain) is given with its context. Its target is not known. This entry comes from a study of naive and memory T cell subsets. Notes on the study in general: TCR abundance followed a power law differing between naive and memory subsets. Over 90% of naive TCR sequences appeared only once, unlike memory subsets.

Both TRBC1 and TRBC2 were covered by a beta constant-region primer of two equimolar oligonucleotides. TCRdb reanalysed the UMI-ligation and nested PCR reads using MiXCR and keeps one entry per CDR3 protein. The sample has 25,000 to 30,000 distinct CDR3 sequences; approximately 11% are singletons. The CDR3 totals 14 residues. Germline lookup yields CDR1 LGHNA and CDR2 YSLEER. V was clipped by 4 bases and J by 16 bases; unmatched bases: 12. The J gene is TRBJ2-1, the V gene TRBV4-3; 11 bases line up with TRBD2. The sample taken for sequencing was effector memory CD4+ T cells from blood. As to subset: effector memory, CD45RA- CD27-. The origin of this receptor is a human donor in good health. In nucleotides, the CDR3 is TGCGCCAGCAGCCTCACCGGGACTAGCGGAACACGCTTCTTC. Translation: CASSLTGTSGTRFF.